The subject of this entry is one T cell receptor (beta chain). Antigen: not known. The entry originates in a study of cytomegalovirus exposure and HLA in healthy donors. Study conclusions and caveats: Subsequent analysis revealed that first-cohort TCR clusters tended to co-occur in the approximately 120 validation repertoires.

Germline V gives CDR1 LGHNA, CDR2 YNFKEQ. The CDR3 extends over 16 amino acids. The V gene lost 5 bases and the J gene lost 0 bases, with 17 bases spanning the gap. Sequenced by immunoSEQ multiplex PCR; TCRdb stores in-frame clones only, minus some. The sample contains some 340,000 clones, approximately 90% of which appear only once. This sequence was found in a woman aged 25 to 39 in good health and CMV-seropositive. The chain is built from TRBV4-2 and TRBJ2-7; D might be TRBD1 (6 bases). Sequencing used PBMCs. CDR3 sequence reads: CASSSGTLDSSYEQYF. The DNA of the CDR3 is TGTGCCAGCAGCTCTGGGACATTAGACTCCTCCTACGAGCAGTACTTC.